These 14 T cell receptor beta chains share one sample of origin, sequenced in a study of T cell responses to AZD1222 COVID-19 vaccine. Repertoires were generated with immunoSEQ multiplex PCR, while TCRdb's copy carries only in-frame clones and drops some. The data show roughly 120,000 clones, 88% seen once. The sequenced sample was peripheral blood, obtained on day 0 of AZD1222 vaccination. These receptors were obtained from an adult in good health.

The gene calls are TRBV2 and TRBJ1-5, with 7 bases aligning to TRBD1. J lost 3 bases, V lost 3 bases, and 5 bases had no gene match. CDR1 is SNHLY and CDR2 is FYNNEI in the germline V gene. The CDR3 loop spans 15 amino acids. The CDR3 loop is CASSETGMANQPQHF. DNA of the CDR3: TGTGCCAGCAGTGAGACAGGGATGGCCAATCAGCCCCAGCATTTT.

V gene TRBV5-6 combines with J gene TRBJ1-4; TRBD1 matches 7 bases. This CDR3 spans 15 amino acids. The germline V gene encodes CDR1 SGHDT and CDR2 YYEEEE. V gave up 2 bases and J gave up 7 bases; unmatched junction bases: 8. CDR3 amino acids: CASSFLTGSGEKLFF. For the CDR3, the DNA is TGTGCCAGCAGCTTTTTGACAGGGTCGGGTGAAAAACTGTTTTTT.

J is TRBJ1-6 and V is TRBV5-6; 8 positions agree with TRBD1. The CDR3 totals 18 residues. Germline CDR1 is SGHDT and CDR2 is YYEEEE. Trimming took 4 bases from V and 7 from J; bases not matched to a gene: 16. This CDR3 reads CASSLRLQGVEGNSPLHF. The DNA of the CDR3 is TGTGCCAGCAGCCTTCGCTTACAGGGGGTTGAAGGGAATTCACCCCTCCACTTT.

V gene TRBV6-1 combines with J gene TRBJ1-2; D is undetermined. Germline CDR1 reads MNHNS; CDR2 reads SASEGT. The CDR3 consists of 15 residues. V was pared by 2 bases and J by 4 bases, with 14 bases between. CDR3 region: CASSEPFDLRYGYTF. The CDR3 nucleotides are TGTGCCAGCAGTGAACCATTTGACCTTCGCTATGGCTACACCTTC.

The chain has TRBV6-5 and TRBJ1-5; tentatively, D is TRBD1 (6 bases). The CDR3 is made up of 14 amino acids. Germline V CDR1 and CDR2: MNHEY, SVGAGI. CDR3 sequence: CATARDNSNQPQHF. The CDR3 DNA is TGTGCAACAGCAAGGGACAATAGCAATCAGCCCCAGCATTTT.

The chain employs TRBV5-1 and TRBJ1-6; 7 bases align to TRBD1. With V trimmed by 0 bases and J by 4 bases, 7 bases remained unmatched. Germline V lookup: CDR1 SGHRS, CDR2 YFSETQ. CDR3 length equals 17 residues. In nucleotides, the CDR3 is TGCGCCAGCAGCTTGGCCCAGGGGGGGAATTATAATTCACCCCTCCACTTT. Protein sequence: CASSLAQGGNYNSPLHF.

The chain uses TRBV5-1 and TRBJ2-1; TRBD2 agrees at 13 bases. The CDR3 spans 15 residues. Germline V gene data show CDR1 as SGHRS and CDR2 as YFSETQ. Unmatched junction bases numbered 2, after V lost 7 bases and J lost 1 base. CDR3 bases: TGCGCCAGCGTGGGACTAGCGGGGTCCTACAATGAGCAGTTCTTC. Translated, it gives CASVGLAGSYNEQFF.

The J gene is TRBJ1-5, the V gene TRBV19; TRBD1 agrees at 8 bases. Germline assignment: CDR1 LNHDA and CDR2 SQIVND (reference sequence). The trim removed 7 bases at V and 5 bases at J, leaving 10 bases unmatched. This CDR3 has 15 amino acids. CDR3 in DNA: TGTGCCAGTAAACGACAGGGGATTGAATATCAGCCCCAGCATTTT. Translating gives CASKRQGIEYQPQHF.

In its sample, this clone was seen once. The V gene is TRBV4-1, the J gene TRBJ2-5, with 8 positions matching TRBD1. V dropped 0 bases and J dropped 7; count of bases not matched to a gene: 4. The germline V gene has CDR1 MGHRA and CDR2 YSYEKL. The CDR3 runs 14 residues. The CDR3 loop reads CASSQEDRGGTQYF. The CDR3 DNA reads TGCGCCAGCAGCCAAGAAGACAGGGGAGGGACCCAGTACTTC.

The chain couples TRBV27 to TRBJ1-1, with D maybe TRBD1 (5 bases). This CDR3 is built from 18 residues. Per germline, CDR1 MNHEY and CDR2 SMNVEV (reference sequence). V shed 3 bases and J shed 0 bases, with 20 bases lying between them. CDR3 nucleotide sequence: TGTGCCAGCAGTTTTCAGCAGGGTAATCTCTTAATGAACACTGAAGCTTTCTTT. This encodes CASSFQQGNLLMNTEAFF.

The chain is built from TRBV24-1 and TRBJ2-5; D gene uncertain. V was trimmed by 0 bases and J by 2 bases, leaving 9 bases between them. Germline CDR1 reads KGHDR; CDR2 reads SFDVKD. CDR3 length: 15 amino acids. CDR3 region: CATSDLSGFQETQYF. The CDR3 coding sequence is TGTGCCACCAGTGATTTGAGTGGGTTTCAAGAGACCCAGTACTTC.

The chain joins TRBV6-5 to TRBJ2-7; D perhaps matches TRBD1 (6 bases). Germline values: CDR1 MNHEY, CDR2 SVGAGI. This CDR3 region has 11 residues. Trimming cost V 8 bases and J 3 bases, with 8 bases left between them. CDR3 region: CASRQVYEQYF. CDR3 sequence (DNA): TGTGCCAGCCGACAGGTCTACGAGCAGTACTTC.

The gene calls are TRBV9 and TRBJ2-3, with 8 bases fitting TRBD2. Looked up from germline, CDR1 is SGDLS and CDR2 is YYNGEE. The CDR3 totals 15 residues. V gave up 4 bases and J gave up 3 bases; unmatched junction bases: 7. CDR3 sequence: CASSHSGIYTDTQYF. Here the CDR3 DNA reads TGTGCCAGCAGCCATAGCGGGATTTATACAGATACGCAGTATTTT.

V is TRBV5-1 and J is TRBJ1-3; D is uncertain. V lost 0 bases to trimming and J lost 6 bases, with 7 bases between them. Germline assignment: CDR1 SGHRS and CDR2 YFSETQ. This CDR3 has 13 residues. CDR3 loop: CASSLGQANTIYF. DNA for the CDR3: TGCGCCAGCAGCTTGGGCCAGGCAAACACCATATATTTT.